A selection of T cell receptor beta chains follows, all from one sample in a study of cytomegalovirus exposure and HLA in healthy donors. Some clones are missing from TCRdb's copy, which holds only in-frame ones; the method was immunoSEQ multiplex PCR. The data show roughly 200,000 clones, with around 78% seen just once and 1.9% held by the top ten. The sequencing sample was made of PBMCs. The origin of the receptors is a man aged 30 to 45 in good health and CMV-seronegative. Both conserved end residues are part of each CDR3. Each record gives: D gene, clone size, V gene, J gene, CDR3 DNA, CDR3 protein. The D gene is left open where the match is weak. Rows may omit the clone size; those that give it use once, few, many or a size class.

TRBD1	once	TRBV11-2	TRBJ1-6	TGTGCCAGCAGCTTATGGGGACAGAGCTATAATTCACCCCTCCACTTT	CASSLWGQSYNSPLHF
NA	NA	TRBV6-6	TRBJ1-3	TGTGCCAGCAGTTACGAGGGTATTACTGGAAACACCATATATTTT	CASSYEGITGNTIYF
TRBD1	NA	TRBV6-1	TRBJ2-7	TGTGCCAGCAGTGATCCCCTGCGGACAGGGGCGGACGAGCAGTACTTC	CASSDPLRTGADEQYF
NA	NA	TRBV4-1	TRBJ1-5	TGCGCCAGCAGCCAATCAGTAAATCAGCCCCAGCATTTT	CASSQSVNQPQHF
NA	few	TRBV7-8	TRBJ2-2	TGTGCCAGCAGGGAAATCTGGAGTTCCGACGGGGAGCTGTTTTTT	CASREIWSSDGELFF
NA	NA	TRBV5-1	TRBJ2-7	TGCGCCAGCAGCTTTACAGGCAGCTCCTACGAGCAGTACTTC	CASSFTGSSYEQYF
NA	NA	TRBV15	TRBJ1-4	TGTGCCACCAGCAACAGGGCTAGGTCTAATGAAAAACTGTTTTTT	CATSNRARSNEKLFF
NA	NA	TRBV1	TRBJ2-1	TGCACCAGCAGCCTCCGTCAGTCGGGGAGGTTGAAGTTCTTC	CTSSLRQSGRLKFF
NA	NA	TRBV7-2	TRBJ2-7	TGTGCCAGCAGCTTGTCCAGGGGTGTCTACGAGCAGTACTTC	CASSLSRGVYEQYF
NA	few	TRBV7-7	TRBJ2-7	TGTGCTAGCAGCTTACCAGGGCTGGGCGAGCAGTACTTC	CASSLPGLGEQYF
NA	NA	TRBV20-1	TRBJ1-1	TGCAGTGTTACCGACAGCCTTGAAGCTTTCTTT	CSVTDSLEAFF
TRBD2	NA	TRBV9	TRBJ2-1	TGTGCCAGCAGCGCAGGACTAGCGGGGATGAGCTCCTACAATGAGCAGTTCTTC	CASSAGLAGMSSYNEQFF
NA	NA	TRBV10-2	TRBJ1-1	TGCGCCAGCAGTGTCACGTACTTGAACACTGAAGCTTTCTTT	CASSVTYLNTEAFF
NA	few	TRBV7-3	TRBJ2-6	TGTGCCAGCAGCTCGGGACAACCCTCTGGGGCCAACGTCCTGACTTTC	CASSSGQPSGANVLTF
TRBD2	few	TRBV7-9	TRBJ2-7	TGTGCCAGCAGCTTAACTAGCGTGAACTCCTACGAGCAGTACTTC	CASSLTSVNSYEQYF
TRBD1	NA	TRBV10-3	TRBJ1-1	TGTGCCATGACGAAAAAGGACAGGGACACTGAAGCTTTCTTT	CAMTKKDRDTEAFF
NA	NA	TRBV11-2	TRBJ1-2	TGTGCCAGCAGCTTAGGGGGGGTTAACTATGGCTACACCTTC	CASSLGGVNYGYTF
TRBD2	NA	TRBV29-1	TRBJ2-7	TGCAGCGTATCCGAGCGGGATTCTTACGAGCAGTACTTC	CSVSERDSYEQYF
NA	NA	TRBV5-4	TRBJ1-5	TGTGCCAGCAGCTTGGACGGTAATAGCAATCAGCCCCAGCATTTT	CASSLDGNSNQPQHF
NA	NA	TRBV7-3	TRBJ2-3	TGTGCCAGCAGCTTAACGGGCGGGTTGGATACGCAGTATTTT	CASSLTGGLDTQYF
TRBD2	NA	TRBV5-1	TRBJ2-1	TGCGCCAGCGCCCCCGGGGCGGGAGGGAAATATGAGCAGTTCTTC	CASAPGAGGKYEQFF
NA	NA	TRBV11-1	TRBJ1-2	TGTGCCAGCAGCTTAGCGTTGGGGGCACACTATGGCTACACCTTC	CASSLALGAHYGYTF
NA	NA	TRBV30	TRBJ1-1	TGTGCCTGGAGTGAACAGGGCGAGGCTTTCTTT	CAWSEQGEAFF